These 25 T cell receptor beta chains came from one sample sequenced in a study of shared clonotypes between healthy human individuals. This table comes from immunoSEQ multiplex PCR, and its TCRdb copy is limited to in-frame clones, with some not included. The sample includes some 1,900,000 clones, over 85% of them seen just once. CD8 cells classed as naive were CD45RO-negative and positively selected for CCR7, excluding terminally differentiated effector memory CD45RA+ cells. Sequenced: naive CD8+ T cells sorted from blood. The origin of the receptors is a man between 18 and 35 years old in good health.

This chain uses TRBV5-4 with TRBJ1-1, with D possibly matching TRBD1 (6 bases). The germline CDR1 and CDR2 sequences are SGHNT and YYREEE (reference sequence). The CDR3 is 13 residues long. Trimming cost V 3 bases and J 6 bases, with 12 bases left between them. The CDR3, as DNA: TGTGCCAGCAGCTCAACAGGGACCGCTGAAGCTTTCTTT. Amino acid sequence: CASSSTGTAEAFF.

The rearrangement links TRBV11-2 to TRBJ2-7, with 8 bases fitting TRBD2. This CDR3 region has 15 residues. Germline assignment: CDR1 SGHAT and CDR2 FQNNGV. Losses at the gene ends were 0 bases for V and 2 bases for J; bases not matched to a gene: 3. CDR3: CASSLEPGGAYEQYF. CDR3 sequence (DNA): TGTGCCAGCAGCTTAGAGCCGGGAGGGGCCTACGAGCAGTACTTC.

Note on this clone: Other DNA variants within this sample encode the same CDR3. The chain couples TRBV27 to TRBJ2-7; perhaps D is TRBD1 or TRBD2 (5 bases each). Trimming removed 0 bases at V and 2 bases at J, with 8 bases between. The CDR3 has 14 residues. Germline CDR1 and CDR2: MNHEY and SMNVEV (reference sequence). CDR3 protein: CASSLSGPTYEQYF. CDR3 in DNA: TGTGCCAGCAGTTTATCGGGACCGACCTACGAGCAGTACTTC.

This chain connects TRBV4-3 to TRBJ1-4; D is undetermined. The CDR3 contains 16 residues. Germline-derived CDR1 and CDR2 are LGHNA and YSLEER. V lost 0 bases and J 8 bases, leaving 16 bases between the germline ends. In DNA form, the CDR3 reads TGCGCCAGCAGCCAAGATCGAGCCGGGGATGAAGAAAAACTGTTTTTT. It yields the protein CASSQDRAGDEEKLFF.

On this clone: Other DNA sequences in this sample translate to the same CDR3. V usage is TRBV4-1 and J usage is TRBJ1-2, with a tentative D call TRBD1 (5 bases). The CDR3 contains 14 residues. Germline-derived CDR1 and CDR2 are MGHRA and YSYEKL. V was pared by 3 bases and J by 3 bases, with 11 bases between. Here the CDR3 DNA reads TGCGCCAGCAGCCAGCGGGACGGATACTATGGCTACACCTTC. Its translation: CASSQRDGYYGYTF.

With regard to this clone: The sample carries other DNA sequences with the same CDR3. The gene calls are TRBV27 and TRBJ2-7; D may be TRBD1 (5 bases). The germline gives CDR1 MNHEY, CDR2 SMNVEV (reference sequence). V was clipped by 1 base and J by 4 bases, with 11 bases between them. CDR3 length equals 14 residues. The CDR3 region has the DNA TGTGCCAGCAGTTTATTAAGGGGATCGTACGAGCAGTACTTC. This codes for CASSLLRGSYEQYF.

V is TRBV27 and J is TRBJ1-1; no clear D. V was pared by 6 bases and J by 4 bases, with 12 bases between. Germline V gene data show CDR1 as MNHEY and CDR2 as SMNVEV (reference sequence). The CDR3 length is 13 residues. CDR3 in amino acids: CASRTPGLTEAFF. The CDR3 DNA sequence: TGTGCCAGCAGGACACCCGGCCTCACTGAAGCTTTCTTT.

In this sample, this clone turned up a few times. This rearrangement joins TRBV4-1 to TRBJ2-7; tentatively, D is TRBD1 (7 bases). CDR1 is MGHRA and CDR2 is YSYEKL in the germline V gene. CDR3 length equals 13 residues. Deletions cut 4 bases from V and 4 bases from J, with 11 bases between. In DNA form, the CDR3 reads TGCGCCAGCAGCCCCAGGGGGAGGTACGAGCAGTACTTC. Translated, it gives CASSPRGRYEQYF.

The gene calls are TRBV16 and TRBJ1-2; D is perhaps TRBD1 (5 bases). Germline assignment: CDR1 KGHSY and CDR2 FQNENV. CDR3 length: 15 residues. Trimming cost V 0 bases and J 6 bases, with 14 bases left between them. The CDR3 coding sequence is TGTGCCAGCAGCCAATCCGCCCCAGGGAGGGATGGCTACACCTTC. This encodes CASSQSAPGRDGYTF.

V gene TRBV7-9 combines with J gene TRBJ2-2; D possibly corresponds to TRBD1 (6 bases). V was pared by 2 bases and J by 7 bases, with 11 bases between. This CDR3 has 14 residues. Germline V gives CDR1 SEHNR, CDR2 FQNEAQ (reference sequence). The CDR3 sequence: CASSLSGADGELFF. As DNA, the CDR3 is TGTGCCAGCAGCTTATCAGGGGCCGACGGGGAGCTGTTTTTT.

The rearrangement links TRBV6-5 to TRBJ2-5; D remains ambiguous. V lost 6 bases to trimming and J lost 5 bases, with 13 bases between them. CDR3 size: 13 residues. In germline, CDR1 is MNHEY, CDR2 SVGAGI. The CDR3 loop is CASRRRGGETQYF. The CDR3 DNA reads as TGTGCCAGCAGGCGAAGAGGCGGTGAGACCCAGTACTTC.

The chain uses TRBV7-2 and TRBJ2-1; 10 bases are shared with TRBD2. The V and J ends lost 2 bases and 4 bases, in that order; junction bases with no gene match: 5. Germline loops: CDR1 SGHTA, CDR2 FQGNSA. The CDR3 totals 16 residues. The CDR3 region is CASSLRGLAPYNEQFF. Written as DNA, the CDR3 is TGTGCCAGCAGCTTAAGGGGACTAGCGCCATACAATGAGCAGTTCTTC.

This rearrangement joins TRBV25-1 to TRBJ1-1; D perhaps matches TRBD1 (5 bases). Germline V gene sequence: CDR1 MGHDK, CDR2 SYGVNS. The CDR3 runs to 12 residues. The V gene lost 6 bases and the J gene lost 6 bases, with 11 bases spanning the gap. Here the CDR3 DNA reads TGTGCCAGCAGATGGGACTTCGCTGAAGCTTTCTTT. The encoded protein is CASRWDFAEAFF.

The gene calls are TRBV2 and TRBJ2-7; TRBD2 matches at 13 bases. The CDR3 covers 21 residues. The V and J ends lost 8 bases and 2 bases, in that order; junction bases with no gene match: 24. Looked up from germline, CDR1 is SNHLY and CDR2 is FYNNEI. CDR3: CASDIFRDRRGLAGSTYEQYF. DNA for the CDR3: TGTGCCAGCGACATATTCCGGGACAGGAGGGGACTAGCGGGATCAACCTACGAGCAGTACTTC.

The rearrangement uses TRBV7-9 and TRBJ2-1; TRBD1 matches at 8 bases. Germline assignment: CDR1 SEHNR and CDR2 FQNEAQ (reference sequence). The CDR3 is made up of 15 amino acids. V was pared by 2 bases and J by 5 bases, with 5 bases of the junction left unmatched. The CDR3, as DNA: TGTGCCAGCAGCTTATCGGACAGGGAGGACAATGAGCAGTTCTTC. Translation gives CASSLSDREDNEQFF.

The genes are TRBV25-1 and TRBJ2-5; no clear D gene. V was shortened by 6 bases and J by 5 bases, with 10 bases between the two germline ends. CDR3 length equals 12 residues. Germline assignment: CDR1 MGHDK and CDR2 SYGVNS. CDR3 DNA: TGTGCCAGCAGAGCAGGTGGGGAGACCCAGTACTTC. Translating gives CASRAGGETQYF.

The chain carries TRBV13 and TRBJ2-3; possibly TRBD1 for D (5 bases). The CDR3 runs to 12 residues. The V and J ends lost 2 bases and 6 bases respectively, with 6 bases between them. CDR1 and CDR2 (germline): PRHDT, FYEKMQ (reference sequence). The CDR3 DNA follows: TGTGCCAGCAGCTTAAACAGGGATACGCAGTATTTT. This sequence encodes CASSLNRDTQYF.

This clone was seen a single time. The chain links TRBV7-9 to TRBJ1-4, with TRBD1 matching over 7 bases. Trimming removed 5 bases from V and 8 bases from J; junction bases left unmatched: 8. The germline gives CDR1 SEHNR, CDR2 FQNEAQ (reference sequence). There are 14 residues in the CDR3. The CDR3 bases are TGTGCCAGCAGCGCCACAGGGGCGTGGGAAAAACTGTTTTTT. Translation gives CASSATGAWEKLFF.

J is TRBJ1-6 and V is TRBV5-6; the D is unclear. Germline V gene data show CDR1 as SGHDT and CDR2 as YYEEEE. This CDR3 has 14 amino acids. Trimming left V 4 bases short and J 8 bases short, with 13 bases between. CDR3 in amino acids: CASSRPEDYSPLHF. In DNA form, the CDR3 reads TGTGCCAGCAGCCGACCAGAAGATTATTCACCCCTCCACTTT.

The chain employs TRBV10-1 and TRBJ1-3; 9 nucleotides match TRBD1. This CDR3 is built from 15 residues. The germline V gene has CDR1 WNHNN and CDR2 SYGVQD (reference sequence). The junction had 5 bases not matched to a gene; V was cut back by 7 bases and J by 1 base. This CDR3 is CASTPDRGSGNTIYF. The CDR3 DNA is TGCGCCAGCACCCCGGACAGGGGATCTGGAAACACCATATATTTT.

This chain links TRBV7-8 with TRBJ1-3; D is ambiguous. Germline lookup yields CDR1 SGHVS and CDR2 FQNEAQ. Trimming shortened V by 5 bases and J by 0 bases, and 11 bases separated the two germline ends. The CDR3 sequence is 15 residues long. The CDR3 is CASSPGDFSGNTIYF. Here the CDR3 DNA reads TGTGCCAGCAGCCCCGGTGACTTCTCTGGAAACACCATATATTTT.

The rearrangement uses TRBV6-1 and TRBJ1-2; D unclear. In germline, CDR1 is MNHNS, CDR2 SASEGT. The CDR3 is made up of 13 amino acids. Trimming shortened V by 2 bases and J by 5 bases, and 9 bases separated the two germline ends. The CDR3 bases are TGTGCCAGCAGTGAAAGTCTAGGGTATGGCTACACCTTC. This translates into CASSESLGYGYTF.

The CDR3 sequence: CASSLELVEQFF. Written as DNA, the CDR3 is TGTGCCAGCAGCTTAGAACTAGTCGAGCAGTTCTTC. The V call is TRBV7-8, the J call TRBJ2-1, with D possibly matching TRBD2 (5 bases). Germline V gives CDR1 SGHVS, CDR2 FQNEAQ. This CDR3 spans 12 amino acids. V was pared by 1 base and J by 10 bases, with 8 bases between. The variable domain in full, with the rest retrieved from reference TRBV7-8 and TRBJ2-1, is GAGVSQSPRYKVAKRGQDVALRCDPISGHVSLFWYQQALGQGPEFLTYFQNEAQLDKSGLPSDRFFAERPEGSVSTLKIQRTQQEDSAVYLCASSLELVEQFFGPGTRLTVL.

This clone was seen a single time. V and J are TRBV4-3 and TRBJ1-6; unclear D gene. Germline V gene data show CDR1 as LGHNA and CDR2 as YSLEER. The CDR3 has 16 amino acids. The V end was cut by 0 bases, the J end by 3 bases, with 9 bases between. The CDR3 loop is CASSQEGGSYNSPLHF. CDR3 coding DNA: TGCGCCAGCAGCCAAGAAGGAGGAAGCTATAATTCACCCCTCCACTTT.

The rearrangement joins TRBV6-5 to TRBJ2-1, with D hard to call. CDR3 length: 12 residues. The germline V gene encodes CDR1 MNHEY and CDR2 SVGAGI. Trimming left V 6 bases short and J 8 bases short, with 11 bases between. CDR3 residues: CASSPDLDEQFF. The CDR3 DNA reads as TGTGCCAGCAGCCCCGACTTGGATGAGCAGTTCTTC.